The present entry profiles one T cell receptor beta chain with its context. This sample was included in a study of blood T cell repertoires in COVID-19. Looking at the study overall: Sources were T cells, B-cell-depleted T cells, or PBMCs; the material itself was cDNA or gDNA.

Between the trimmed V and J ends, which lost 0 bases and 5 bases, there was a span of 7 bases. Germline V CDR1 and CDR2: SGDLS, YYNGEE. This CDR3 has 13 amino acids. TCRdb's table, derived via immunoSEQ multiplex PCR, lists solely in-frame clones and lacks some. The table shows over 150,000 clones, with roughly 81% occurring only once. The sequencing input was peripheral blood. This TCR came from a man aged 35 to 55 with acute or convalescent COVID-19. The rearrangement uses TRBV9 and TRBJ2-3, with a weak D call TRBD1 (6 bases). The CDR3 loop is CASSVEGVDTQYF. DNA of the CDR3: TGTGCCAGCAGCGTAGAGGGGGTAGATACGCAGTATTTT.